These 10 T cell receptor beta chains were all obtained from the same sample, sequenced in a study of cytomegalovirus exposure and HLA in healthy donors. PCR involved 60 Vbeta and 13 Jbeta primers. The method was immunoSEQ multiplex PCR; TCRdb's version includes in-frame clones alone and lacks a portion of them. The sample consists of roughly 120,000 clones, around a tenth of them appearing once. The sequenced material came from PBMCs. Receptor source: a man aged 30 to 39 in good health and CMV-seronegative.

V and J are TRBV6-1 and TRBJ2-5; TRBD2 matches at 9 bases. The CDR3 runs to 15 residues. V shed 0 bases and J 4 bases; nucleotides not matched to a gene: 3. Germline values: CDR1 MNHNS, CDR2 SASEGT. The CDR3 sequence is CASSEAAGGSETQYF. The CDR3 DNA is TGTGCCAGCAGTGAAGCAGCGGGGGGTTCAGAGACCCAGTACTTC.

This clone turned up a few times. The V call is TRBV2, the J call TRBJ1-4; TRBD1 agrees at 8 bases. The germline V gene encodes CDR1 SNHLY and CDR2 FYNNEI. This CDR3 is built from 14 residues. V was clipped by 5 bases and J by 7 bases; unmatched bases: 6. DNA of the CDR3: TGTGCCAGCAGTCGACAGGGGAAAGGTGAAAAACTGTTTTTT. The encoded protein is CASSRQGKGEKLFF.

In this sample, this clone turned up a few times. The V call is TRBV6-1, the J call TRBJ2-7, with TRBD1 matching over 7 bases. Germline CDR1 reads MNHNS; CDR2 reads SASEGT. The CDR3 has 15 residues. Trimming cost V 6 bases and J 7 bases; bases outside gene matches: 15. The CDR3 DNA reads TGTGCCAGCAGCGGATCCGGGACAGCACCCCGGGAGCAGTACTTC. Encoded protein: CASSGSGTAPREQYF.

This clone was seen only a few times. V and J are TRBV7-2 and TRBJ1-4, with TRBD1 matching over 10 bases. Germline-derived CDR1 and CDR2 are SGHTA and FQGNSA. The V segment lost 4 bases and the J segment 7 bases; nucleotides outside the gene matches: 6. This CDR3 comprises 15 residues. The CDR3 region is CASSWTGGGGEKLFF. CDR3 nucleotide sequence: TGTGCCAGCAGCTGGACAGGGGGGGGAGGTGAAAAACTGTTTTTT.

A few counts support this clone. This chain joins TRBV30 and TRBJ2-7; TRBD2 might be the D (5 bases). This CDR3 region has 12 residues. V lost 7 bases and J lost 5, with 15 bases in between. Germline V gene lookup returns CDR1 GTSNPN and CDR2 SVGIG (reference sequence). CDR3 sequence: CASGEGVNEQYF. Written as DNA, the CDR3 is TGTGCCTCCGGCGAGGGTGTCAACGAGCAGTACTTC.

This clone has only a few counts. The chain is built from TRBV9 and TRBJ2-7, with TRBD1 matching over 8 bases. CDR1 is SGDLS, CDR2 YYNGEE, per germline. The CDR3 is made up of 15 amino acids. The V gene end was trimmed by 0 bases and the J gene end by 4 bases; junction bases not matched to a gene: 6. The CDR3 DNA reads as TGTGCCAGCAGCGTAGAGGCAGGGGGCCTGTACGAGCAGTACTTC. It specifies CASSVEAGGLYEQYF.

This clone was seen only a few times. Here the CDR3 reads CASSQGTSGRAHTGELFF. CDR3 in DNA: TGCGCCAGCAGCCAAGGGACTAGCGGGAGGGCACACACCGGGGAGCTGTTTTTT. This chain joins TRBV5-1 and TRBJ2-2, with TRBD2 matching 16 bases. Germline V CDR1 and CDR2: SGHRS, YFSETQ. V lost 4 bases and J lost 3; bases outside the gene matches: 6. The CDR3 runs to 18 residues.

This clone was counted a few times. This chain joins TRBV18 and TRBJ2-1, with TRBD2 as a possible D gene (5 bases). In germline, CDR1 is KGHSH, CDR2 LQKENI. The CDR3 extends over 15 amino acids. V gave up 6 bases and J gave up 7 bases, with 19 bases separating them. In nucleotides, the CDR3 is TGTGCCAGCTCTCATTCGGACTGGCGAAATAATGAGCAGTTCTTC. Its translation is CASSHSDWRNNEQFF.

This rearrangement joins TRBV5-1 to TRBJ2-5; 10 bases fit TRBD1. This CDR3 has 16 amino acids. The germline V gene encodes CDR1 SGHRS and CDR2 YFSETQ. V lost 0 bases and J lost 4; bases outside the gene matches: 6. The CDR3 is CASSLEGTGVGETQYF. CDR3 in DNA: TGCGCCAGCAGCTTGGAGGGGACAGGGGTCGGAGAGACCCAGTACTTC.

The chain is built from TRBV7-8 and TRBJ1-1; D is possibly TRBD1 (6 bases). This CDR3 has 14 amino acids. Trimming removed 1 base from V and 8 bases from J, with 14 bases in between. Germline V CDR1 and CDR2: SGHVS, FQNEAQ. The CDR3 nucleotides read TGTGCCAGCAGCTTAGGGAGCACAGGGAACGAAGCTTTCTTT. Translated, it gives CASSLGSTGNEAFF.